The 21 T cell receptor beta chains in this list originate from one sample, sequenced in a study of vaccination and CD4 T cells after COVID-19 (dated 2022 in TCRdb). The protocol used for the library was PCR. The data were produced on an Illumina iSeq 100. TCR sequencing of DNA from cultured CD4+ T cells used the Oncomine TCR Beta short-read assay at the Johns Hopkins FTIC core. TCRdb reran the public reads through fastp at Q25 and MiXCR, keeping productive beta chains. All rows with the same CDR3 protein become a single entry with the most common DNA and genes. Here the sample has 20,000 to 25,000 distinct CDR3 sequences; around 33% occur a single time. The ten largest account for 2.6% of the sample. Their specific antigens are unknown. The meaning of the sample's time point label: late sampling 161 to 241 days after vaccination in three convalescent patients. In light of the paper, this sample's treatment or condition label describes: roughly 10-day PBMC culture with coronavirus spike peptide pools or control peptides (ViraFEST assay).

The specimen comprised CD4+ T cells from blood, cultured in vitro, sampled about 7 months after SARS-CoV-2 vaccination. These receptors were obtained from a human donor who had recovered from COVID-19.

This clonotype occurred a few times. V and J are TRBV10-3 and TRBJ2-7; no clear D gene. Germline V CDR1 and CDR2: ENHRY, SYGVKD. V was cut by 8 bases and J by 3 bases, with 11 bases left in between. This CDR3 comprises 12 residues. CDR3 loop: CAIGGDRYEQYF. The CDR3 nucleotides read TGTGCCATCGGCGGCGATCGCTACGAGCAGTACTTC.

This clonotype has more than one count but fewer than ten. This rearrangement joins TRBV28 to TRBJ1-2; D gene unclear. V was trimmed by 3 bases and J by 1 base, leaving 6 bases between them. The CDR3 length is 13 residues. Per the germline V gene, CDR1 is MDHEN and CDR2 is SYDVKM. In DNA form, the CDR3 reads TGTGCCAGCAGTTTGGGTTTTAACTATGGCTACACCTTC. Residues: CASSLGFNYGYTF.

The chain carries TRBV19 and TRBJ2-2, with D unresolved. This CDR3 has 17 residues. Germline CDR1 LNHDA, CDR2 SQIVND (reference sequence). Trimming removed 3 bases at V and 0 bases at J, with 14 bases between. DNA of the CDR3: TGTGCCAGTAGTATCTTCGGCAGTTTCCCGAACACCGGGGAGCTGTTTTTT. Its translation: CASSIFGSFPNTGELFF. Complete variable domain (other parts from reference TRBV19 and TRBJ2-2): DGGITQSPKYLFRKEGQNVTLSCEQNLNHDAMYWYRQDPGQGLRLIYYSQIVNDFQKGDIAEGYSVSREKKESFPLTVTSAQKNPTAFYLCASSIFGSFPNTGELFFGEGSRLTVL.

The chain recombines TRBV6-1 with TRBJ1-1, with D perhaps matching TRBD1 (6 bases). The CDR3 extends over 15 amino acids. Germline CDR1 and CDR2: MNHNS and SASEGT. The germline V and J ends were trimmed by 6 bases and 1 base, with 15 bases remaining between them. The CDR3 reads CASSRRGRGNTEAFF. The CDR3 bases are TGTGCCAGCAGCAGACGGGGCAGGGGGAACACTGAAGCTTTCTTT.

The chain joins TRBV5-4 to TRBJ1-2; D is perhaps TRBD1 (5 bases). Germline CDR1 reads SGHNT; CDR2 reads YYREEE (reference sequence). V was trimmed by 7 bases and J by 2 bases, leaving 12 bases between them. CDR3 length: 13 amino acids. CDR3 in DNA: TGTGCCAGCGTACTCGACAGAAACTATGGCTACACCTTC. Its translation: CASVLDRNYGYTF.

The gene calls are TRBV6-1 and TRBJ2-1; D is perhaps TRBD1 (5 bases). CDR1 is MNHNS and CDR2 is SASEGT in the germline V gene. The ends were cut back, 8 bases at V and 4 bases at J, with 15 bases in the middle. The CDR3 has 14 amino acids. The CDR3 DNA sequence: TGTGCCAGCCCCAGGGTTACTAAATACAATGAGCAGTTCTTC. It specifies CASPRVTKYNEQFF.

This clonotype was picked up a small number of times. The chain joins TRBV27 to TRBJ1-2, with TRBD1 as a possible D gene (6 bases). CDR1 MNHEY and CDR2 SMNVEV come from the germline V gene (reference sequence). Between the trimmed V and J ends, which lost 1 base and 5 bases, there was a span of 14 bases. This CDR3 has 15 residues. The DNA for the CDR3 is TGTGCCAGCAGTTTATGGGGGGCCCAGACTTATGGCTACACCTTC. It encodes CASSLWGAQTYGYTF.

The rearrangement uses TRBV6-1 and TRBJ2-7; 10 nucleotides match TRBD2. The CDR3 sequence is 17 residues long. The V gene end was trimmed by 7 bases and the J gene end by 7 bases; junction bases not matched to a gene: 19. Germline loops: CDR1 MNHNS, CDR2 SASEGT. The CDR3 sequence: CASTPVFASGGVGEQYF. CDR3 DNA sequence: TGTGCCAGCACCCCTGTGTTCGCTAGCGGGGGAGTCGGGGAGCAGTACTTC.

CDR3 protein: CSARPASGNYEQYF. The CDR3 DNA reads as TGCAGTGCTCGCCCGGCTAGCGGGAACTACGAGCAGTACTTC. The J gene is TRBJ2-7, the V gene TRBV20-1; 9 bases fit TRBD2. Losses at the gene ends were 5 bases for V and 3 bases for J; bases not matched to a gene: 8. Germline CDR1 is DFQATT and CDR2 is SNEGSKA (reference sequence). The CDR3 totals 14 residues.

CDR3 protein: CSVESNYGYTF. The DNA of the CDR3 is TGCAGCGTTGAAAGCAACTATGGCTACACCTTC. The V gene is TRBV29-1, the J gene TRBJ1-2; no firm D call. The CDR3 has 11 amino acids. V gave up 2 bases and J gave up 2 bases, with 3 bases separating them. The germline gives CDR1 SQVTM, CDR2 ANQGSEA.

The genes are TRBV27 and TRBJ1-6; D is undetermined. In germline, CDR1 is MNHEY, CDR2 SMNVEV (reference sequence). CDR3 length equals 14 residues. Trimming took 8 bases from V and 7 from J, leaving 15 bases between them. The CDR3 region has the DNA TGTGCCAGCTGGAGGCAAGGAGGGAATTCACCCCTCCACTTT. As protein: CASWRQGGNSPLHF.

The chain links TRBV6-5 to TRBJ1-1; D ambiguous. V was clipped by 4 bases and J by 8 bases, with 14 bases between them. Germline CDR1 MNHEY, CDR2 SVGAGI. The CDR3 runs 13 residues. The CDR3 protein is CASSSARNGEAFF. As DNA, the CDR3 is TGTGCCAGCAGTTCCGCCCGGAACGGGGAAGCTTTCTTT.

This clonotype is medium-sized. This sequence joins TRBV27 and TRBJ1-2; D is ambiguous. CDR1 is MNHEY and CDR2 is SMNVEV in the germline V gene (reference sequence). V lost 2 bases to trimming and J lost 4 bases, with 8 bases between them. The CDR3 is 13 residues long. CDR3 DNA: TGTGCCAGCAGTTTAGTAAGAGGCTATGGCTACACCTTC. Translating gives CASSLVRGYGYTF.

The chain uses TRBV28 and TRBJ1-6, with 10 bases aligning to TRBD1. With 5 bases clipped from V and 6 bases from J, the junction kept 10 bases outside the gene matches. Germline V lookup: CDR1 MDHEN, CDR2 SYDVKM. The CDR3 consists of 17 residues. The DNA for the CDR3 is TGTGCCAGCAGTACGAGCGGGACAGGGGCGAGTAATTCACCCCTCCACTTT. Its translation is CASSTSGTGASNSPLHF.

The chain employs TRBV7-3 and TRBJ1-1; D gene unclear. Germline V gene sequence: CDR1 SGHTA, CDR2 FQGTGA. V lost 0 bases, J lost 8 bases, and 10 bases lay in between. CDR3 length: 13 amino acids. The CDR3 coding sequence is TGTGCCAGCAGCTTAACGACACTAGGGGAAGCTTTCTTT. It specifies CASSLTTLGEAFF.

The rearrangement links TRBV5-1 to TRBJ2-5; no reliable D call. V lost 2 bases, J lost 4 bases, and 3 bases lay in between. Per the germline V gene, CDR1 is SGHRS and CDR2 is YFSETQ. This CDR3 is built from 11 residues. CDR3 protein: CASSLAETQYF. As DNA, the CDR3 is TGCGCCAGCAGCTTAGCAGAGACCCAGTACTTC.

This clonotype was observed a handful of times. CDR3 coding DNA: TGCAGTGCTAGATCCCCTCTAGCGGGAGGGCCGGAGCAGTACTTC. It encodes CSARSPLAGGPEQYF. The chain employs TRBV20-1 and TRBJ2-7, with 12 nucleotides matching TRBD2. Germline V gives CDR1 DFQATT, CDR2 SNEGSKA (reference sequence). The CDR3 contains 15 residues. J lost 7 bases, V lost 2 bases, and 9 bases had no gene match.

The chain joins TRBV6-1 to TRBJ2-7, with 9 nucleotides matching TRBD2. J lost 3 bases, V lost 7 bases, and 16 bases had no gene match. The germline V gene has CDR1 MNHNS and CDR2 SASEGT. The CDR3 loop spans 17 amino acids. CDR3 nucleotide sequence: TGTGCCAGCAACCCTGGGGGGGCCGGGACTAGCATCTACGAGCAGTACTTC. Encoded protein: CASNPGGAGTSIYEQYF.

Here the CDR3 DNA reads TGTGCCAGCAGCCCCGGGCCCTCCTTTGGCTACACCTTC. Protein sequence: CASSPGPSFGYTF. The chain recombines TRBV7-9 with TRBJ1-2; D is unresolved. V was pared by 5 bases and J by 7 bases, with 14 bases between. The CDR3 length is 13 residues. Germline assignment: CDR1 SEHNR and CDR2 FQNEAQ (reference sequence).

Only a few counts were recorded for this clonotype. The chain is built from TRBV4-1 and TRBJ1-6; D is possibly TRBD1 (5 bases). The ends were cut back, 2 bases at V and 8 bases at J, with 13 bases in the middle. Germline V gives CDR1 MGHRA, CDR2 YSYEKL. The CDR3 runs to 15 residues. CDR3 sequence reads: CASSQRVGGDSPLHF. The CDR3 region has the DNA TGCGCCAGCAGCCAACGGGTGGGGGGAGATTCACCCCTCCACTTT.

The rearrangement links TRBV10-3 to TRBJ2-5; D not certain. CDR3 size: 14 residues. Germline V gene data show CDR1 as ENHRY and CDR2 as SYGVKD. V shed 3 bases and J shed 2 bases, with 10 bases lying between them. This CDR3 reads CAISDGVAQETQYF. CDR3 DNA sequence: TGTGCCATCAGTGATGGGGTAGCTCAAGAGACCCAGTACTTC.